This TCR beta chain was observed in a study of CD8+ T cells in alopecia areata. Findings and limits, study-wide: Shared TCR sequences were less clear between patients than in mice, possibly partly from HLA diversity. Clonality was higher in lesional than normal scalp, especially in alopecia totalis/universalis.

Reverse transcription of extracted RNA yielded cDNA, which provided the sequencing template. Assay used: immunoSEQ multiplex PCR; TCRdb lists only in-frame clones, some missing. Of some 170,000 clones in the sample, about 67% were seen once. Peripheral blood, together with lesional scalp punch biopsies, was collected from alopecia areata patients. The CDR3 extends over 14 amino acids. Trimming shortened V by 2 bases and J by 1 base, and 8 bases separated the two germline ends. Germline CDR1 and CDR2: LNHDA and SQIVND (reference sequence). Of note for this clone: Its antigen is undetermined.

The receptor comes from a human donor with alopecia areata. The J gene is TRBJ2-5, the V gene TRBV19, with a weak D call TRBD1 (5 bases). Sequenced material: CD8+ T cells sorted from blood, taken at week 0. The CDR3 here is CASSIKGAQETQYF. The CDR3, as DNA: TGTGCCAGTAGTATAAAAGGGGCCCAAGAGACCCAGTACTTC. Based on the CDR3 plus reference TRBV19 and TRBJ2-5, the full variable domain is DGGITQSPKYLFRKEGQNVTLSCEQNLNHDAMYWYRQDPGQGLRLIYYSQIVNDFQKGDIAEGYSVSREKKESFPLTVTSAQKNPTAFYLCASSIKGAQETQYFGPGTRLLVL.